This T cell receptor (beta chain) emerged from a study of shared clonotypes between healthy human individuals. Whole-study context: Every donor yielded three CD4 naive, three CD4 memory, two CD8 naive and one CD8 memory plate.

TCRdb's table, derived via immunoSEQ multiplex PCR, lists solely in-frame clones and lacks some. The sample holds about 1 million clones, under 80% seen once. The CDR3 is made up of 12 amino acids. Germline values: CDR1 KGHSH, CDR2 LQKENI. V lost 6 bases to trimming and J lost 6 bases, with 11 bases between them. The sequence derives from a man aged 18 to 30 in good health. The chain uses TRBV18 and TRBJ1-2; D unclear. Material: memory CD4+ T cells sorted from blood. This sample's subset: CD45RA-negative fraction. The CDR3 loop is CASSLAQDGYTF. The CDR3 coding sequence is TGTGCCAGCTCTTTGGCTCAGGATGGCTACACCTTC.